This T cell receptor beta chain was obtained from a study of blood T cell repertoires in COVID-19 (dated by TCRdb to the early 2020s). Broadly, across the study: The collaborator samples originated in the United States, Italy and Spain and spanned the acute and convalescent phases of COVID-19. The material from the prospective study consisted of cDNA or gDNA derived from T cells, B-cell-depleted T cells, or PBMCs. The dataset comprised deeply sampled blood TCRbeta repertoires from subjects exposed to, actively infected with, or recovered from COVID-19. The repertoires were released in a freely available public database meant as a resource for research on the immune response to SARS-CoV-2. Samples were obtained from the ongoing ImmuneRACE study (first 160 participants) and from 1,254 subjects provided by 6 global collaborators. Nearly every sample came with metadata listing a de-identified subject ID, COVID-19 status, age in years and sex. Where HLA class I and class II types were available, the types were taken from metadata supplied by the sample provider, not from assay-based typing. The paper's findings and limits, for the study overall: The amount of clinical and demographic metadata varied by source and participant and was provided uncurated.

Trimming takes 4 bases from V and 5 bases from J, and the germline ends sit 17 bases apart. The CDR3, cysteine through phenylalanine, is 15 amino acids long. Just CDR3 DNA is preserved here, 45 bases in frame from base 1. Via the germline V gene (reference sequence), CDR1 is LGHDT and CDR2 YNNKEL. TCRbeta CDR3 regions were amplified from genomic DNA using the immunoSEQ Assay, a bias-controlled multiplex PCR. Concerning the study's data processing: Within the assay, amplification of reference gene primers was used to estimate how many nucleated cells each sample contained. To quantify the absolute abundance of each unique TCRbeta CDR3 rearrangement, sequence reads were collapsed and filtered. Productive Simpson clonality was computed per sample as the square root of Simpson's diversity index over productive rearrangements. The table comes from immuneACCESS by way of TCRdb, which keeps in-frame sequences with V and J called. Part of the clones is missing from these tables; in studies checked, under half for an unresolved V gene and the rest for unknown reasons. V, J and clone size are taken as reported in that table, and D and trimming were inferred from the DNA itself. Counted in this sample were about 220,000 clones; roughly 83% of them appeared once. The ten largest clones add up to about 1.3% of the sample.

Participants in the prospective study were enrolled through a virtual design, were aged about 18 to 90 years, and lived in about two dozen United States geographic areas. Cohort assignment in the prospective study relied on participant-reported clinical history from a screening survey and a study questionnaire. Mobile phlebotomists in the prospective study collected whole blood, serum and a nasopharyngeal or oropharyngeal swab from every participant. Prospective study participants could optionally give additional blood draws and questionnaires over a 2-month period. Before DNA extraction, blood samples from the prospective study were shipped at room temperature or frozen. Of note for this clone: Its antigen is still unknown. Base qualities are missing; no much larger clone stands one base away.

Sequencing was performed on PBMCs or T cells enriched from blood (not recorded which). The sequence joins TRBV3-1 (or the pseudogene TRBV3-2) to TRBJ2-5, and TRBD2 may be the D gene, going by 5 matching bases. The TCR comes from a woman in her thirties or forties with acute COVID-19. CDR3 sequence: CASSLTATISETQYF. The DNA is TGTGCCAGCAGCCTAACAGCGACTATCTCGGAGACCCAGTACTTC.